Listed here is a single T cell receptor beta chain. This specimen belongs to a study of blood T cell repertoires in COVID-19. Overall study: COVID-19 samples collected from the United States, Italy and Spain covered acute and convalescent phases. PBMCs, B-cell-depleted T cells, or T cells were the source of the cDNA or gDNA that made up the material.

Source study methods: Reference gene primer amplification gave nucleated cell count estimates. Clones were read by immunoSEQ multiplex PCR, and TCRdb kept only the in-frame ones, dropping some. The V and J calls and clone size were taken over from that table, and D and trimming were inferred from the DNA. The table shows some 250,000 clones, with roughly 80% occurring only once. V was pared by 5 bases and J by 1 base, with 9 bases of the junction left unmatched. The CDR3 runs 16 residues. Germline V gives CDR1 SGHVS, CDR2 FNYEAQ. This TCR was recovered from a man between 50 and 59 years old with active or convalescent COVID-19. The V gene is TRBV7-6, the J gene TRBJ2-7, with 9 bases matching TRBD1. Material: peripheral blood. Written as DNA, the CDR3 is TGTGCCAGCAGCAAATACGACAGGGGGAGTTCCTACGAGCAGTACTTC. Encoded protein: CASSKYDRGSSYEQYF.